This T cell receptor beta chain came from a study of OX40 agonist ivuxolimab in advanced cancers. Trimming pared 2 bases from V and 3 bases from J, leaving 11 bases between. CDR1 and CDR2 from the germline V gene are ENHRY and SYGVKD. CDR3 length: 14 residues. Method: immunoSEQ multiplex PCR; TCRdb's copy keeps in-frame clones and lacks some. The sample lists tens of thousands of clones, around 94% seen once, with 9.6% in the top ten. The sequence derives from an adult with an advanced solid tumor such as melanoma, head and neck, liver or kidney cancer. The rearrangement links TRBV10-3 to TRBJ2-7; D is undetermined. Source: CD4+ or CD8+ T cells sorted from blood, taken in a trial of the OX40 agonist ivuxolimab. In DNA form, the CDR3 reads TGTGCCATCAGTGAGCCGCAAAGAGACTACGAGCAGTACTTC. It codes for CAISEPQRDYEQYF.